Listed here are 13 T cell receptor beta chains from one sample, sequenced in a study of blood T cells in healthy people across ages. Sample-barcoded 5' priming and a J-beta primer mix drove a second PCR of about 6 to 11 cycles. TCRdb reprocessed the 5' RACE reads with MiXCR, giving one entry per CDR3 protein. This sample has just under 900,000 distinct CDR3 sequences, with around 28% found just once. Source material: blood. These receptors were collected from a woman older than 75 in good health.

This clonotype was detected ten times or more. The chain links TRBV6-6 to TRBJ1-2; the D is unclear. Trimming shortened V by 6 bases and J by 4 bases, and 12 bases separated the two germline ends. The CDR3 is 13 residues long. Germline CDR1 MNHNY, CDR2 SVGAGI (reference sequence). In nucleotides, the CDR3 is TGTGCCAGCAGAAGTCAGACCCTCTATGGCTACACCTTC. Encoded protein: CASRSQTLYGYTF.

The chain couples TRBV5-1 to TRBJ2-5, with D possibly TRBD2 on 6 matching bases. The germline gives CDR1 SGHRS, CDR2 YFSETQ. Trimming stripped 2 bases from V and 2 bases from J, with 10 bases between. CDR3 size: 14 residues. The CDR3 region has the DNA TGCGCCAGCAGCTTTAACGGACTACAAGAGACCCAGTACTTC. Translation: CASSFNGLQETQYF.

The chain carries TRBV5-6 and TRBJ1-5; D is unclear. Germline values: CDR1 SGHDT, CDR2 YYEEEE. Trimming cost V 1 base and J 9 bases, with 20 bases left between them. This CDR3 contains 16 residues. In DNA, the CDR3 is TGTGCCAGCAGCTTGTATGGGCAGACCTCAATGCGGCCCCAGCATTTT. Translation gives CASSLYGQTSMRPQHF.

CDR3 sequence: CASSLRSLNEKLFF. In DNA form, the CDR3 reads TGTGCCAGCAGCTTACGCAGCCTTAATGAAAAACTGTTTTTT. This chain connects TRBV7-2 to TRBJ1-4; the D is unclear. The ends were cut back, 2 bases at V and 4 bases at J, with 8 bases in the middle. Germline assignment: CDR1 SGHTA and CDR2 FQGNSA. The CDR3 runs to 14 residues.

Details on this clonotype: A much larger clone lies one base from this, so it may be a read error. The rearrangement uses TRBV7-9 and TRBJ2-3; D tentatively reads TRBD1 or TRBD2 (5 bases each). Germline CDR1 reads SEHNR; CDR2 reads FQNEAQ (reference sequence). The CDR3 length is 14 residues. V gave up 0 bases and J gave up 6 bases, with 10 bases separating them. Here the CDR3 reads CASSLAHGADTQYF. CDR3 nucleotide sequence: TGTGCCAGCAGCTTAGCGCACGGGGCGGATACGCAGTATTTT. The variable domain in full, with the rest retrieved from reference TRBV7-9 and TRBJ2-3, is DTGVSQNPRHKITKRGQNVTFRCDPISEHNRLYWYRQTLGQGPEFLTYFQNEAQLEKSRLLSDRFSAERPKGSFSTLEIQRTEQGDSAMYLCASSLAHGADTQYFGPGTRLTVL.

This clonotype was picked up a small number of times. The chain employs TRBV7-9 and TRBJ2-3; 8 bases are a match to TRBD2. The CDR3 consists of 16 residues. J lost 0 bases, V lost 5 bases, and 7 bases had no gene match. Germline-derived CDR1 and CDR2 are SEHNR and FQNEAQ (reference sequence). CDR3 DNA: TGTGCCAGCAGCCCGCGACTAGCGAAAAGCACAGATACGCAGTATTTT. Translation gives CASSPRLAKSTDTQYF.

This clonotype was recorded at least ten times. The chain employs TRBV20-1 and TRBJ2-4; 8 bases are shared with TRBD1. The V segment lost 5 bases and the J segment 1 base; nucleotides outside the gene matches: 7. Germline V gives CDR1 DFQATT, CDR2 SNEGSKA (reference sequence). The CDR3 has 15 residues. The CDR3 sequence: CSAPRQGMAKNIQYF. DNA for the CDR3: TGCAGTGCTCCCAGACAGGGGATGGCCAAAAACATTCAGTACTTC.

As regards this clonotype: The junction and the germline gene differ at one end; a read error may be behind it. The chain employs TRBV6-5 and TRBJ2-1; TRBD1 agrees at 8 bases. The germline CDR1 and CDR2 sequences are MNHEY and SVGAGI. This CDR3 comprises 15 residues. The CDR3 sequence is CASRKGQDTYNEQFF. DNA of the CDR3: TGTGCCAGCAGAAAGGGACAGGACACCTACAACGAGCAGTTCTTC.

Details on this clonotype: The missing conserved phenylalanine or tryptophan at the end of this CDR3 makes a read error likely. The chain couples TRBV20-1 to TRBJ1-5, with a tentative D call TRBD1 (6 bases). V lost 5 bases and J 4 bases, leaving 15 bases between the germline ends. The CDR3 is 14 amino acids. The V gene's germline CDR1 is DFQATT and CDR2 SNEGSKA (reference sequence). The DNA of the CDR3 is TGCAGTGCTGGGGGCGGGACACCGAATCAGCCCCAGCATTGT. Protein product: CSAGGGTPNQPQHC.

The chain employs TRBV24-1 and TRBJ1-2; 7 nucleotides align to TRBD1. Per germline, CDR1 KGHDR and CDR2 SFDVKD. The CDR3 consists of 14 residues. J was trimmed by 6 bases and V by 7 bases; bases with no gene match: 10. In nucleotides, the CDR3 is TGTGCCACCAGCCAGACAGGGAAGGTCCATGGCTACACCTTC. Amino acids: CATSQTGKVHGYTF.

This clonotype was found many times. This chain joins TRBV6-2 or TRBV6-3 and TRBJ2-1; D is unclear. Per germline, CDR1 MNHEY and CDR2 SVGEGT. Between the trimmed V and J ends, which lost 2 bases and 9 bases, there was a span of 14 bases. CDR3 size: 14 residues. CDR3 sequence reads: CASSYVNPGSEQFF. The CDR3 DNA sequence: TGTGCCAGCAGTTACGTCAACCCTGGCAGTGAGCAGTTCTTC.

With respect to this clonotype: A much more abundant neighbour one base away suggests this may be a read error. The CDR3 spells CASSPEARGLGEQYV. The CDR3 nucleotides are TGTGCCAGCAGCCCGGAGGCGCGGGGCCTTGGTGAGCAGTACGTC. The chain is built from TRBV7-2 and TRBJ2-7; the D gene is possibly TRBD2 (6 bases). Trimming took 5 bases from V and 7 from J, leaving 21 bases between them. The CDR3 runs to 15 residues. Germline values: CDR1 SGHTA, CDR2 FQGNSA.

This clonotype was seen repeatedly, ten times or more. The CDR3 sequence: CASSLNYLLQETQYF. CDR3 bases: TGTGCCAGCAGCTTAAACTATCTCCTACAAGAGACCCAGTACTTC. The chain combines TRBV7-2 with TRBJ2-5, with unresolved D. Germline-derived CDR1 and CDR2 are SGHTA and FQGNSA. There are 15 residues in the CDR3. V shed 2 bases and J shed 2 bases, with 12 bases lying between them.